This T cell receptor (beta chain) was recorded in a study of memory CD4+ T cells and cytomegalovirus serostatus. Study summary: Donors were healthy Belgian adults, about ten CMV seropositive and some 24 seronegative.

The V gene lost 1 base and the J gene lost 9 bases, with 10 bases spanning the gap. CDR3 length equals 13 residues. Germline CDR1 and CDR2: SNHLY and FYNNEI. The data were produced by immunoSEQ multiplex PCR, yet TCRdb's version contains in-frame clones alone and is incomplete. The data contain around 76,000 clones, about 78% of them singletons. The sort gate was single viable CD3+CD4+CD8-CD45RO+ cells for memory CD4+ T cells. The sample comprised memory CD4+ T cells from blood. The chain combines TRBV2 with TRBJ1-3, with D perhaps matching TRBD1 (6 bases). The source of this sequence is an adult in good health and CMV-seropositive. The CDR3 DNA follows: TGTGCCAGCAGTGAAGTCAGAGGGGGCACCATATATTTT. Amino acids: CASSEVRGGTIYF.